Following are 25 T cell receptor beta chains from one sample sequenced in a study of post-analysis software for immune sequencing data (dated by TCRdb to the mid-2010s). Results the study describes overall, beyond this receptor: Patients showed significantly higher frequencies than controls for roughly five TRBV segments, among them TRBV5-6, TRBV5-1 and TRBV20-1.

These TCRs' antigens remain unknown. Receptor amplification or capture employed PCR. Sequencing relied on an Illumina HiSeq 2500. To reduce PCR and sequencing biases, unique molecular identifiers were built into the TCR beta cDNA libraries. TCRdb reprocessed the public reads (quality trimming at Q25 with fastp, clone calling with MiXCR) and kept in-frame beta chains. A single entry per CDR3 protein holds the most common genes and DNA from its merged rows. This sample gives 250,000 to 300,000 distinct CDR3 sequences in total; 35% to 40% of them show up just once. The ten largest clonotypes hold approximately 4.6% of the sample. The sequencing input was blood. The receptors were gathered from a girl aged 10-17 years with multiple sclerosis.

This chain's CDR3 is CASSLAGPRTYEQYF. CDR3 DNA sequence: TGCGCCAGCAGCTTGGCGGGCCCAAGGACATACGAGCAGTACTTC. The chain links TRBV5-1 to TRBJ2-7; D might be TRBD1 (5 bases). This CDR3 has 15 amino acids. V dropped 0 bases and J dropped 4 bases, with 14 bases sitting between them. CDR1 and CDR2 (germline): SGHRS, YFSETQ.

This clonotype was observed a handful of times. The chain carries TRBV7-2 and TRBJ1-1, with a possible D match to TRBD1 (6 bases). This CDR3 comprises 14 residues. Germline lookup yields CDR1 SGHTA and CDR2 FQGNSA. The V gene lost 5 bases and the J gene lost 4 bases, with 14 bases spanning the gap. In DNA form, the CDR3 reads TGTGCCAGCAGCCCGGGGGGGGCCCGCACTGAAGCTTTCTTT. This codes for CASSPGGARTEAFF. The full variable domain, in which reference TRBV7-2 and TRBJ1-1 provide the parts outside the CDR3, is GAGVSQSPSNKVTEKGKDVELRCDPISGHTALYWYRQSLGQGLEFLIYFQGNSAPDKSGLPSDRFSAERTGGSVSTLTIQRTQQEDSAVYLCASSPGGARTEAFFGQGTRLTVV.

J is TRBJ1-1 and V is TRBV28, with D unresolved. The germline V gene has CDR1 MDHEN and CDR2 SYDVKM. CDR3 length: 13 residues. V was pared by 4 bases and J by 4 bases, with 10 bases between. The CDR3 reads CASSSPALTEAFF. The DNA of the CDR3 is TGTGCCAGCAGTTCTCCTGCCCTCACTGAAGCTTTCTTT.

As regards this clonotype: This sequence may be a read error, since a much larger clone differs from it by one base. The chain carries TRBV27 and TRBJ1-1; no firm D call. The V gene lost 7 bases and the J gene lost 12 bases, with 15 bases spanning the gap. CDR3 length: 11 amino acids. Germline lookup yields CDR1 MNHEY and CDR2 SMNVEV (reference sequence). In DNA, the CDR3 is TGTGCCAGCACTGGGCCGGAGGAATCTTTCTTT. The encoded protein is CASTGPEESFF.

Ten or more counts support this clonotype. The CDR3 sequence: CASSPMRGANVYTF. CDR3 in DNA: TGTGCCAGCAGCCCAATGCGGGGGGCTAATGTCTACACCTTC. The V call is TRBV7-6, the J call TRBJ1-2; D might be TRBD1 (6 bases). The CDR3 covers 14 residues. The V end lost 5 bases, the J end lost 10 bases, and 20 bases lay between the germline ends. CDR1 is SGHVS and CDR2 is FNYEAQ in the germline V gene.

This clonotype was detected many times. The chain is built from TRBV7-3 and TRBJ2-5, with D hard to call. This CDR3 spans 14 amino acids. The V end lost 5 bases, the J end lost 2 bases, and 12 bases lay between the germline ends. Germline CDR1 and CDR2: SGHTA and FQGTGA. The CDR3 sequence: CASSPGGGQETQYF. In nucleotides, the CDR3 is TGTGCCAGCAGCCCAGGTGGCGGACAAGAGACCCAGTACTTC.

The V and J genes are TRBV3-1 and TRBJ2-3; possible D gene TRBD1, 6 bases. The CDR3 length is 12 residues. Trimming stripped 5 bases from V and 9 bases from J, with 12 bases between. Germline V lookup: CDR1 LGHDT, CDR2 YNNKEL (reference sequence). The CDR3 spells CASSMPRGTQYF. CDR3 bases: TGTGCCAGCAGCATGCCCAGGGGCACGCAGTATTTT.

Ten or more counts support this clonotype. The CDR3 here is CASSFGYANEQFF. CDR3 DNA: TGCGCCAGCAGCTTCGGCTATGCAAATGAGCAGTTCTTC. The genes are TRBV5-1 and TRBJ2-1; D gene unclear. There are 13 residues in the CDR3. Between the trimmed V and J ends, which lost 2 bases and 7 bases, there was a span of 10 bases. Germline CDR1 reads SGHRS; CDR2 reads YFSETQ.

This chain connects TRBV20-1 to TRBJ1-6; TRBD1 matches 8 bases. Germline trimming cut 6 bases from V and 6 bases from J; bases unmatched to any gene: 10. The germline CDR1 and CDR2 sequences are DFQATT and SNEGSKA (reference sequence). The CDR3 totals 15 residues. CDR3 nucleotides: TGCAGTGCCCCCTGGGACAGGCAGGTTAATTCACCCCTCCACTTT. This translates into CSAPWDRQVNSPLHF.

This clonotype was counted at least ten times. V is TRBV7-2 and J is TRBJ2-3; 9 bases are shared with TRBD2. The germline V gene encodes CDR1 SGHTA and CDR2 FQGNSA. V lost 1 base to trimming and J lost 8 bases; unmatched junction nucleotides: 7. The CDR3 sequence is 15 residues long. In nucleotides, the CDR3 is TGTGCCAGCAGCTTAGTTGGCGGGGGGGAGCGTACGCAGTATTTT. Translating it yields CASSLVGGGERTQYF.

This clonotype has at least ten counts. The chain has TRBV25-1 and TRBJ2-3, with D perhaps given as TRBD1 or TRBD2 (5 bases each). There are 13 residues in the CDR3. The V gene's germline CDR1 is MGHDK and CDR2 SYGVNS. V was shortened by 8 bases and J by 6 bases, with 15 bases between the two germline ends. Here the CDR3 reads CASGDRTADTQYF. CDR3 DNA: TGTGCCAGCGGGGACCGCACCGCGGATACGCAGTATTTT.

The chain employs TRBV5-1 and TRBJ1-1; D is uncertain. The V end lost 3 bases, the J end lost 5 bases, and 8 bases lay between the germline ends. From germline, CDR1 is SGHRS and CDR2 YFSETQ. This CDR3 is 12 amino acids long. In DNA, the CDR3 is TGCGCCAGCAGCTCGGGTTGGACTGAAGCTTTCTTT. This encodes CASSSGWTEAFF. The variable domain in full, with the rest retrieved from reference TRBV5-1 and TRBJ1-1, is KAGVTQTPRYLIKTRGQQVTLSCSPISGHRSVSWYQQTPGQGLQFLFEYFSETQRNKGNFPGRFSGRQFSNSRSEMNVSTLELGDSALYLCASSSGWTEAFFGQGTRLTVV.

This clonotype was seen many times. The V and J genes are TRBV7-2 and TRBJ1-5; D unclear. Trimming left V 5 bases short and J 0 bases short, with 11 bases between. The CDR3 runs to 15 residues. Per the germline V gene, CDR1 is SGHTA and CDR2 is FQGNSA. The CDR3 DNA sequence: TGTGCCAGCAGCCTTCAGGTCTATAGCAATCAGCCCCAGCATTTT. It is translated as CASSLQVYSNQPQHF.

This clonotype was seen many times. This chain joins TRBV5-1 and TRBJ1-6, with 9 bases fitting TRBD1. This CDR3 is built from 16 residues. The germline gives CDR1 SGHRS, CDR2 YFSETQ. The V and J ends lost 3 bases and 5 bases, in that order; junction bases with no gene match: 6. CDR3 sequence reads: CASSSDRGRHNSPLHF. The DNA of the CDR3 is TGCGCCAGCAGCTCGGACAGGGGCCGTCATAATTCACCCCTCCACTTT.

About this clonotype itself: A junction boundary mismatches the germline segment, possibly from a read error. CDR3 sequence reads: CASSPGLAGGDEEQFF. The CDR3 nucleotides are TGTGCTAGCAGCCCTGGACTAGCGGGAGGGGATGAGGAGCAGTTCTTC. The genes are TRBV7-7 and TRBJ2-1, with TRBD2 matching 15 bases. From germline, CDR1 is SSHAT and CDR2 FNYEAQ (reference sequence). CDR3 length equals 16 residues.

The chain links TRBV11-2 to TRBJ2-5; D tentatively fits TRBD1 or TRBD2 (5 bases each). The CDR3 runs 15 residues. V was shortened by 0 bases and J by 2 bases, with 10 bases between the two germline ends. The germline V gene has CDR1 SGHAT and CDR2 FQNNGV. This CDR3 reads CASSLDTWGQETQYF. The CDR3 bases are TGTGCCAGCAGCTTAGATACGTGGGGGCAAGAGACCCAGTACTTC.

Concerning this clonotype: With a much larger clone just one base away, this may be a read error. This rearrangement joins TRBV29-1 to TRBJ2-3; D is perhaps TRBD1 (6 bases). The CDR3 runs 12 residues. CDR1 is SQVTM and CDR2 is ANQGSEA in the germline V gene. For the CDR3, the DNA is TGCAGCGTTGAAACAGGGCCAGATATGCAGTATTTT. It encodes CSVETGPDMQYF.

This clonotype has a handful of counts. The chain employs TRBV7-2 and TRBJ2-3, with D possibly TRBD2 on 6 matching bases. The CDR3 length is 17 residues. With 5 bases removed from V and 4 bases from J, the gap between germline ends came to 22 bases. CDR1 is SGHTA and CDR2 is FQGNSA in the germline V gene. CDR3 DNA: TGTGCCAGCAGCGGTCGAGTCGGAGGGCCTTTCCCAGATACGCAGTATTTT. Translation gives CASSGRVGGPFPDTQYF.

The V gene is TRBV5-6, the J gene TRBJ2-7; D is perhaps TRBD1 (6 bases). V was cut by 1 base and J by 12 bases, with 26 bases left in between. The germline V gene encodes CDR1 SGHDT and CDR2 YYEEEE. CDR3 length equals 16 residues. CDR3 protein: CASSLSVRGEGETRYF. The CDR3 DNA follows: TGTGCCAGCAGCTTGTCGGTCAGGGGAGAGGGAGAGACCCGGTACTTC. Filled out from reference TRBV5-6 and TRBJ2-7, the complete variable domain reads DAGVTQSPTHLIKTRGQQVTLRCSPKSGHDTVSWYQQALGQGPQFIFQYYEEEERQRGNFPDRFSGHQFPNYSSELNVNALLLGDSALYLCASSLSVRGEGETRYFGPGTRLTVT.

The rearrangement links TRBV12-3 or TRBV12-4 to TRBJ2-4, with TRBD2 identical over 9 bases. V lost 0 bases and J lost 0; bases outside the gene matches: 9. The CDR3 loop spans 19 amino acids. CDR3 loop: CASSLAWREGHLAKNIQYF. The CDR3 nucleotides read TGTGCCAGCAGTTTAGCTTGGCGGGAGGGCCACTTAGCCAAAAACATTCAGTACTTC.

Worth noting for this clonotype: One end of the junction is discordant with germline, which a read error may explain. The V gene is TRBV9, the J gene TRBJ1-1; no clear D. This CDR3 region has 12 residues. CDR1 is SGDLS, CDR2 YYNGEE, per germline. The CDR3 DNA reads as TGTGCCAGCAGCGTGGCAAACACTGCAGCTTTCTTT. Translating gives CASSVANTAAFF.

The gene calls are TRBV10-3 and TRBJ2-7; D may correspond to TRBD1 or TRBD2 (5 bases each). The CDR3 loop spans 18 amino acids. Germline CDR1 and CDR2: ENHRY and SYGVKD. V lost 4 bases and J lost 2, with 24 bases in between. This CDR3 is CAISGVNNKEGTPYEQYF. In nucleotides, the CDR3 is TGTGCCATCAGTGGGGTCAATAACAAAGAGGGGACCCCCTACGAGCAGTACTTC.

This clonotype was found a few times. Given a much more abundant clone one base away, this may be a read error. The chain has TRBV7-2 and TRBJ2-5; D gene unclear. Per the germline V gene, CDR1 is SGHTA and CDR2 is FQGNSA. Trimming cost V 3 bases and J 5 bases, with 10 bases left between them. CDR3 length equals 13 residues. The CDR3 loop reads CASSLSYGETQYF. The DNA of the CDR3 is TGTGCCAGCAGCTTGAGCTACGGGGAGACCCAGTACTTC.

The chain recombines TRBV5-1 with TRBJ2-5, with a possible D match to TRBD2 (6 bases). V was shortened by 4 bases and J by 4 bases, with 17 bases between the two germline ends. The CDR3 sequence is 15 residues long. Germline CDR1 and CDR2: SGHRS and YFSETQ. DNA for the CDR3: TGCGCCAGCAGCCCTGGGACTTCCGGAGGAGAGACCCAGTACTTC. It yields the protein CASSPGTSGGETQYF.

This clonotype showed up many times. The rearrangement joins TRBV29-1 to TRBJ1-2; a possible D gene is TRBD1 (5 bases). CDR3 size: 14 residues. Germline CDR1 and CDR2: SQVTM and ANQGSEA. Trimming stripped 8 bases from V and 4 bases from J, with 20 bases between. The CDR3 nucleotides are TGCAGCTCCACCCCCGGGGCCGATGGCTATGGCTACACCTTC. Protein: CSSTPGADGYGYTF.